This is a list of T cell receptor beta chains from one sample in a study. TCRdb re-analysed the RT-PCR reads in MiXCR, keeping a single row per CDR3 protein. The data contain more than 550,000 distinct CDR3 sequences, approximately 14% of them singletons. The sample comprised memory CD4+ T cells from blood. The receptors stem from a female donor in good health, serving as a healthy control. The CDR3 runs from the conserved cysteine through the conserved F or W. A D gene is named only where the DNA matches it firmly. The listing skips clone size in some rows; elsewhere it reads once, few, many or a size class.

V gene: TRBV20-1
clone size: few
D gene: .
CDR3 length: 10
J gene: TRBJ2-7
CDR3 DNA: TGCAGTGCTAGAGCGCTCGAGCAGTACTTC
CDR3 protein: CSARALEQYF

V gene: TRBV20-1
clone size: few
D gene: .
CDR3 length: 11
J gene: TRBJ1-2
CDR3 DNA: TGCAGTGCTTTCGACAACTATGGCTACACCTTC
CDR3 protein: CSAFDNYGYTF

V gene: TRBV7-2
clone size: .
D gene: TRBD1
CDR3 length: 15
J gene: TRBJ1-4
CDR3 DNA: TGTGCCAGCAGCCCAACAGGGGGCGCGGGTGAAAAACTGTTTTTT
CDR3 protein: CASSPTGGAGEKLFF

V gene: TRBV28
clone size: .
D gene: .
CDR3 length: 13
J gene: TRBJ1-6
CDR3 DNA: TGTGCCAGCTCCCCGGGACAAAATTCACCCCTCCACTTT
CDR3 protein: CASSPGQNSPLHF

V gene: TRBV7-3
clone size: few
D gene: TRBD1
CDR3 length: 16
J gene: TRBJ2-1
CDR3 DNA: TGTGCCAGCAGCTTAGGGGGACAGGGAAACTACAATGAGCAGTTCTTC
CDR3 protein: CASSLGGQGNYNEQFF

V gene: TRBV20-1
clone size: few
D gene: .
CDR3 length: 15
J gene: TRBJ2-1
CDR3 DNA: TGCAGTGCCACCCCGGGGGTTAGGGTTCATAATGAGCAGTTCTTC
CDR3 protein: CSATPGVRVHNEQFF

V gene: TRBV20-1
clone size: .
D gene: TRBD2
CDR3 length: 17
J gene: TRBJ2-3
CDR3 DNA: TGCAGTGCCCTAAACCCAGGGCTAGCGGGGGACACAGATACGCAGTATTTT
CDR3 protein: CSALNPGLAGDTDTQYF

V gene: TRBV7-2
clone size: once
D gene: .
CDR3 length: 15
J gene: TRBJ2-3
CDR3 DNA: TGTGCCAGCAGCCCTCGGCGGAACCCCACAGATACGCAGTATTTT
CDR3 protein: CASSPRRNPTDTQYF

V gene: TRBV7-2
clone size: few
D gene: TRBD1
CDR3 length: 16
J gene: TRBJ2-6
CDR3 DNA: TGTGCCAGCAGCTCTACCTCTACAGGGGGAGCCAACGTCCTGACTTTC
CDR3 protein: CASSSTSTGGANVLTF

V gene: TRBV7-2
clone size: few
D gene: .
CDR3 length: 14
J gene: TRBJ1-6
CDR3 DNA: TGTGCCAGCAGCTGGGGTCGGGGGGAGTCACCCCTCCACTTT
CDR3 protein: CASSWGRGESPLHF

V gene: TRBV12-3/TRBV12-4
clone size: few
D gene: TRBD1
CDR3 length: 14
J gene: TRBJ1-1
CDR3 DNA: TGTGCCAGCAGTCAAGGGGGCGCGGACACTGAAGCTTTCTTT
CDR3 protein: CASSQGGADTEAFF

V gene: TRBV7-3
clone size: .
D gene: TRBD1
CDR3 length: 16
J gene: TRBJ2-3
CDR3 DNA: TGTGACAGCAGCCCCAGGGAAGGGGGCAGGACAGATACGCAGTATTTT
CDR3 protein: CDSSPREGGRTDTQYF